These 4 T cell receptor beta chains were sequenced from one sample in a study of shared clonotypes between healthy human individuals (dated by TCRdb to about 2020). The library came from the immunoSEQ multiplex PCR assay. This immuneACCESS table, as held by TCRdb, lists in-frame sequences with V and J called but not all clones. Of the missing ones, under half trace to an unresolved V gene in checked studies; the others have no known cause. Within this sample are fewer than 3 million clones, with 85% to 95% of them counted one time only. The top ten hold 0.37% of the sample. Sequenced input: naive CD4+ T cells from PBMCs. According to the study, the label for this sample's cell subset or site signals: CD45RA+ positively selected. These TCRs come from a man younger than 35 in good health. Some clones in this sample may be carry-over from other donors' samples.

The V and J genes are TRBV28 and TRBJ2-3, with D perhaps given as TRBD1 or TRBD2 (5 bases each). The V end lost 5 bases, the J end lost 9 bases, and 15 bases lay between the germline ends. The germline gives CDR1 MDHEN, CDR2 SYDVKM. This CDR3 comprises 13 residues. CDR3 nucleotide sequence: TGTGCCAGCAGTGGCTGGGACCCAGCCACGCAGTATTTT. Translated, it gives CASSGWDPATQYF.

The rearrangement uses TRBV28 and TRBJ2-3; D gene uncertain. V lost 5 bases and J 2 bases, leaving 5 bases between the germline ends. Germline CDR1 reads MDHEN; CDR2 reads SYDVKM. This CDR3 is built from 12 residues. This CDR3 reads CASSEATDTQYF. DNA for the CDR3: TGTGCCAGCAGTGAAGCCACAGATACGCAGTATTTT.

The chain couples TRBV18 to TRBJ1-1; maybe TRBD1 (6 bases). The CDR3 has 13 amino acids. The V end was cut by 2 bases, the J end by 7 bases, with 11 bases between. The germline CDR1 and CDR2 sequences are KGHSH and LQKENI. As DNA, the CDR3 is TGTGCCAGCTCACCAACTAAAGGGGGTGAAGCTTTCTTT. It yields the protein CASSPTKGGEAFF.

Notes on this clone: Additional DNA sequences in this sample encode the identical CDR3. The chain couples TRBV7-2 to TRBJ2-3, with unresolved D. This CDR3 contains 13 residues. The ends were cut back, 1 base at V and 4 bases at J, with 6 bases in the middle. CDR1 and CDR2 (germline): SGHTA, FQGNSA. Written as DNA, the CDR3 is TGTGCCAGCAGCTTAGGTCGGGCAGATACGCAGTATTTT. Amino acid sequence: CASSLGRADTQYF. Drawing the rest from reference TRBV7-2 and TRBJ2-3, the complete variable domain is GAGVSQSPSNKVTEKGKDVELRCDPISGHTALYWYRQSLGQGLEFLIYFQGNSAPDKSGLPSDRFSAERTGGSVSTLTIQRTQQEDSAVYLCASSLGRADTQYFGPGTRLTVL.